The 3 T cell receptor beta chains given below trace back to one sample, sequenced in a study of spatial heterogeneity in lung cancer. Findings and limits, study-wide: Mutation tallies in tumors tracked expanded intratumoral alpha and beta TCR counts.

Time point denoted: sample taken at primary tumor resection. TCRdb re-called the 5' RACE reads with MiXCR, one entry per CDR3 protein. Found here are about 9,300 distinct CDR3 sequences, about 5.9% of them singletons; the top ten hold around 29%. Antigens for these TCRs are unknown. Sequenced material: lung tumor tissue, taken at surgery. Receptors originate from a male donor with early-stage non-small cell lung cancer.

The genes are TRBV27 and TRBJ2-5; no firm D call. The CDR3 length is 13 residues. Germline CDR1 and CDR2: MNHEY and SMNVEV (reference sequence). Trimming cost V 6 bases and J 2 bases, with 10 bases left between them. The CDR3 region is CASRTRVQETQYF. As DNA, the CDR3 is TGTGCCAGCAGGACGAGAGTTCAAGAGACCCAGTACTTC.

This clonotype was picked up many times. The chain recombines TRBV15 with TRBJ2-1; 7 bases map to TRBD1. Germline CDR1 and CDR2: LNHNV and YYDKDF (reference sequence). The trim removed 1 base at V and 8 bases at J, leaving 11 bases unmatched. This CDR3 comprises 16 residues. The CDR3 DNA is TGTGCCACCAGCAGAGGGCTGGCACAGGGGCGCGATGAGCAGTTCTTC. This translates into CATSRGLAQGRDEQFF. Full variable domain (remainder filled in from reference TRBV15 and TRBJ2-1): DAMVIQNPRYQVTQFGKPVTLSCSQTLNHNVMYWYQQKSSQAPKLLFHYYDKDFNNEADTPDNFQSRRPNTSFCFLDIRSPGLGDTAMYLCATSRGLAQGRDEQFFGPGTRLTVL.

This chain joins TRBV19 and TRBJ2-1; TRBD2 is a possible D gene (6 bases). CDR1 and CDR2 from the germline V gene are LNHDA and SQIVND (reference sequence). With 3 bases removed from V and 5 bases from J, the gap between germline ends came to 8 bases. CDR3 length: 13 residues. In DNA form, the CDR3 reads TGTGCCAGTAGTATCCGGGAGAACAATGAGCAGTTCTTC. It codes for CASSIRENNEQFF.